Described below is a single TCR beta chain sequence and its context. This sample stems from a study of blood T cell repertoires in COVID-19. The overall study: Sites in the United States, Italy and Spain provided acute and convalescent COVID-19 samples. PBMCs, B-cell-depleted T cells, or T cells provided the cDNA or gDNA that made up the material.

Germline assignment: CDR1 LNHDA and CDR2 SQIVND (reference sequence). V dropped 5 bases and J dropped 4 bases, with 15 bases sitting between them. This CDR3 has 15 residues. In the study's own analysis: Amplifying reference gene primers gave estimates of nucleated cell counts. This table comes from immunoSEQ multiplex PCR, and its TCRdb copy is limited to in-frame clones, with some not included. D and trimming come from the DNA, and the V and J calls and clone size come from that table. The data show approximately 170,000 clones, with 80% to 90% seen just once and 11% held by the top ten. The material sequenced was peripheral blood. The chain has TRBV19 and TRBJ1-5; D is ambiguous. This clonotype originated in a human donor in a cohort sampled during active COVID-19. The CDR3 protein is CASSVHVGLNQPQHF. CDR3 in DNA: TGTGCCAGTAGTGTCCACGTTGGGCTTAATCAGCCCCAGCATTTT.